The 29 T cell receptor beta chains below come from one sample, sequenced in a study of cytomegalovirus exposure and HLA in healthy donors. 13 Jbeta primers and 60 Vbeta primers were used for the PCR. Assay used: immunoSEQ multiplex PCR; TCRdb lists only in-frame clones, some missing. The repertoire holds 130,000 or so clones, around nine tenths seen once, with 4.5% to 6.5% in the top ten. Sequencing was carried out using PBMCs. Receptors were obtained from a woman in her twenties or thirties in good health and CMV-seronegative.

The V gene is TRBV14, the J gene TRBJ2-7, with D possibly matching TRBD1 (6 bases). V shed 4 bases and J shed 2 bases, with 9 bases lying between them. The CDR3 spans 13 residues. Germline-derived CDR1 and CDR2 are SGHDN and FVKESK. This CDR3 reads CASSPEGAYEQYF. CDR3 bases: TGTGCCAGCAGCCCCGAGGGGGCCTACGAGCAGTACTTC. The full variable domain, its missing parts supplied by reference TRBV14 and TRBJ2-7, is EAGVTQFPSHSVIEKGQTVTLRCDPISGHDNLYWYRRVMGKEIKFLLHFVKESKQDESGMPNNRFLAERTGGTYSTLKVQPAELEDSGVYFCASSPEGAYEQYFGPGTRLTVT.

This chain connects TRBV7-9 to TRBJ1-1, with D unresolved. Germline CDR1 and CDR2: SEHNR and FQNEAQ (reference sequence). The V end lost 3 bases, the J end lost 3 bases, and 8 bases lay between the germline ends. The CDR3 spans 13 residues. CDR3: CASSFPSYTEAFF. The CDR3 DNA is TGTGCCAGCAGCTTTCCGTCCTACACTGAAGCTTTCTTT.

The chain is built from TRBV9 and TRBJ2-3; 8 nucleotides match TRBD1. The CDR3 contains 15 residues. Looked up from germline, CDR1 is SGDLS and CDR2 is YYNGEE. The junction had 6 bases not matched to a gene; V was cut back by 4 bases and J by 2 bases. CDR3 coding DNA: TGTGCCAGCAGCCCTCGGACAGGGACCACAGATACGCAGTATTTT. This encodes CASSPRTGTTDTQYF.

The rearrangement uses TRBV5-4 and TRBJ2-7; TRBD2 matches at 7 bases. Germline V lookup: CDR1 SGHNT, CDR2 YYREEE (reference sequence). There are 14 residues in the CDR3. After removal of 1 base from V and 3 bases from J, the junction contained 4 bases not matched to a gene. As DNA, the CDR3 is TGTGCCAGCAGCTTGTCACTAGCGAGCTACGAGCAGTACTTC. Its translation is CASSLSLASYEQYF. The variable domain in full, completed from reference TRBV5-4 and TRBJ2-7, reads ETGVTQSPTHLIKTRGQQVTLRCSSQSGHNTVSWYQQALGQGPQFIFQYYREEENGRGNFPPRFSGLQFPNYSSELNVNALELDDSALYLCASSLSLASYEQYFGPGTRLTVT.

The chain has TRBV18 and TRBJ1-3, with D possibly TRBD1 on 6 matching bases. Per germline, CDR1 KGHSH and CDR2 LQKENI. This CDR3 is 14 amino acids long. The V and J ends lost 2 bases and 5 bases respectively, with 10 bases between them. The CDR3 protein is CASSPFRGRNTIYF. The CDR3 nucleotides are TGTGCCAGCTCACCATTCAGGGGCAGAAACACCATATATTTT.

V and J are TRBV5-1 and TRBJ2-3; the D gene is possibly TRBD2 (5 bases). CDR3 size: 15 residues. V lost 0 bases and J 2 bases, leaving 10 bases between the germline ends. Germline CDR1 SGHRS, CDR2 YFSETQ. DNA of the CDR3: TGCGCCAGCAGCTTGGGACTACCGCCCACAGATACGCAGTATTTT. Translation gives CASSLGLPPTDTQYF.

The V and J genes are TRBV7-9 and TRBJ1-6; 8 nucleotides align to TRBD1. Unmatched junction bases numbered 7, after V lost 1 base and J lost 8 bases. The CDR3 length is 16 residues. The germline CDR1 and CDR2 sequences are SEHNR and FQNEAQ (reference sequence). CDR3: CASSLGAGGLDSPLHF. In DNA form, the CDR3 reads TGTGCCAGCAGCTTAGGTGCAGGGGGCTTGGATTCACCCCTCCACTTT.

V gene TRBV4-1 combines with J gene TRBJ1-2; 8 bases map to TRBD1. Trimming removed 1 base from V and 6 bases from J; junction bases left unmatched: 7. The CDR3 has 15 amino acids. CDR1 and CDR2 from the germline V gene are MGHRA and YSYEKL. The CDR3 loop is CASSQAPGGLDGYTF. For the CDR3, the DNA is TGCGCCAGCAGCCAAGCCCCAGGGGGCTTGGATGGCTACACCTTC.

The rearrangement uses TRBV6-1 and TRBJ1-1; D is possibly TRBD1 (5 bases). Germline lookup yields CDR1 MNHNS and CDR2 SASEGT. This CDR3 is built from 15 residues. Trimming took 5 bases from V and 5 from J, leaving 18 bases between them. In nucleotides, the CDR3 is TGTGCCAGCAGTACTGGGGGAGGGTGGGAGACTGAAGCTTTCTTT. It codes for CASSTGGGWETEAFF.

The gene calls are TRBV9 and TRBJ2-3; D is undetermined. V lost 4 bases and J lost 2, with 11 bases in between. The CDR3 extends over 14 amino acids. Per the germline V gene, CDR1 is SGDLS and CDR2 is YYNGEE. The CDR3 nucleotides read TGTGCCAGCAGCCCCCGGTCCTTCACAGATACGCAGTATTTT. This sequence encodes CASSPRSFTDTQYF.

This clone was seen only a few times. This chain connects TRBV14 to TRBJ2-6, with 8 bases lining up with TRBD1. The V and J ends lost 3 bases and 1 base, in that order; junction bases with no gene match: 5. The CDR3 runs 17 residues. Germline V gives CDR1 SGHDN, CDR2 FVKESK. This chain's CDR3 is CASSHGQGRSGANVLTF. The CDR3 region has the DNA TGTGCCAGCAGCCACGGACAGGGAAGATCTGGGGCCAACGTCCTGACTTTC.

V gene TRBV7-8 combines with J gene TRBJ2-7, with 8 bases matching TRBD1. CDR3 length: 15 amino acids. CDR1 is SGHVS, CDR2 FQNEAQ, per germline. Germline trimming cut 5 bases from V and 4 bases from J; bases unmatched to any gene: 10. The CDR3 is CASSAHRGLIYEQYF. The CDR3 nucleotides are TGTGCCAGCAGCGCCCACAGGGGGTTAATTTACGAGCAGTACTTC. Complete variable domain (other parts from reference TRBV7-8 and TRBJ2-7): GAGVSQSPRYKVAKRGQDVALRCDPISGHVSLFWYQQALGQGPEFLTYFQNEAQLDKSGLPSDRFFAERPEGSVSTLKIQRTQQEDSAVYLCASSAHRGLIYEQYFGPGTRLTVT.

The CDR3: CATSSWVGETQYF. CDR3 in DNA: TGTGCCACCTCTAGCTGGGTGGGAGAGACCCAGTACTTC. V usage is TRBV15 and J usage is TRBJ2-5; TRBD2 is a possible D gene (5 bases). CDR3 length: 13 amino acids. The germline V gene encodes CDR1 LNHNV and CDR2 YYDKDF (reference sequence). V dropped 8 bases and J dropped 4 bases, with 14 bases sitting between them.

CDR3 amino acids: CASRGREHEQFF. The CDR3 DNA sequence: TGTGCCAGCAGGGGACGGGAGCATGAGCAGTTCTTC. The chain carries TRBV2 and TRBJ2-1; maybe TRBD2 (6 bases). Trimming removed 6 bases from V and 8 bases from J, with 11 bases in between. The CDR3 runs to 12 residues. Per germline, CDR1 SNHLY and CDR2 FYNNEI.

The DNA of the CDR3 is TGTGCCATCAAACGCGGCTACGAGCAGTACTTC. Protein product: CAIKRGYEQYF. This rearrangement joins TRBV10-3 to TRBJ2-7, with D unclear. This CDR3 is 11 amino acids long. Trimming cost V 7 bases and J 3 bases, with 7 bases left between them. Germline assignment: CDR1 ENHRY and CDR2 SYGVKD.

The J gene is TRBJ1-4, the V gene TRBV18; no clear D. Deletions cut 3 bases from V and 0 bases from J, with 14 bases between. The CDR3 contains 17 residues. Germline-derived CDR1 and CDR2 are KGHSH and LQKENI. The CDR3 loop reads CASSPIGLSATNEKLFF. For the CDR3, the DNA is TGTGCCAGCTCACCCATCGGACTTAGTGCAACTAATGAAAAACTGTTTTTT.

This clone was detected once. The rearrangement uses TRBV28 and TRBJ2-5; TRBD2 agrees at 13 bases. Trimming removed 6 bases from V and 5 bases from J; junction bases left unmatched: 9. Germline values: CDR1 MDHEN, CDR2 SYDVKM. The length of the CDR3 is 16 residues. CDR3 coding DNA: TGTGCCAGCAGCAGCCCGGGACTAGCGGGGTCGGAGACCCAGTACTTC. The encoded protein is CASSSPGLAGSETQYF.

On this clone itself: The junction departs from the called germline gene at one end, perhaps through a read error. The chain is built from TRBV7-7 and TRBJ2-3, with a tentative D call TRBD2 (6 bases). This CDR3 is 15 amino acids long. The V gene's germline CDR1 is SSHAT and CDR2 FNYEAQ (reference sequence). CDR3 loop: CASSLYGRGSDTQYF. CDR3 bases: TGTGCTAGCAGCTTATACGGGAGAGGGTCAGATACGCAGTATTTT.

This clone appeared a single time. The J gene is TRBJ1-6, the V gene TRBV6-6; D gene uncertain. Germline V gene data show CDR1 as MNHNY and CDR2 as SVGAGI (reference sequence). Trimming cost V 0 bases and J 6 bases, with 9 bases left between them. The CDR3 runs to 15 residues. The chain's CDR3 is CASSYSTGGNSPLHF. CDR3 sequence (DNA): TGTGCCAGCAGTTACTCGACTGGTGGTAATTCACCCCTCCACTTT.

The chain is built from TRBV11-2 and TRBJ2-5, with 7 bases that match TRBD2. Unmatched junction bases numbered 3, after V lost 1 base and J lost 1 base. The CDR3 is made up of 15 amino acids. Germline lookup yields CDR1 SGHAT and CDR2 FQNNGV. The CDR3 loop reads CASSLAGGIQETQYF. CDR3 nucleotides: TGTGCCAGCAGCTTAGCCGGGGGGATCCAAGAGACCCAGTACTTC.

This chain uses TRBV19 with TRBJ1-1, with 11 nucleotides matching TRBD1. The ends lost 6 bases at V and 4 bases at J; junction bases unmatched: 7. This CDR3 comprises 15 residues. Germline CDR1 is LNHDA and CDR2 is SQIVND (reference sequence). DNA for the CDR3: TGTGCCAGTAGACCGGACAGGGGGCTTGGCACTGAAGCTTTCTTT. Amino acid sequence: CASRPDRGLGTEAFF.

This chain joins TRBV18 and TRBJ1-1; D gene unclear. Between the trimmed V and J ends, which lost 0 bases and 6 bases, there was a span of 11 bases. This CDR3 is 14 amino acids long. From germline, CDR1 is KGHSH and CDR2 LQKENI. In DNA form, the CDR3 reads TGTGCCAGCTCACCACCGGGGAGGGCGGCTGAAGCTTTCTTT. It encodes CASSPPGRAAEAFF.

This chain joins TRBV7-2 and TRBJ2-4; TRBD1 aligns across 10 bases. V lost 1 base and J lost 1; bases outside the gene matches: 7. The CDR3 is made up of 18 amino acids. In germline, CDR1 is SGHTA, CDR2 FQGNSA. The CDR3, as DNA: TGTGCCAGCAGCTTAGGGAACCGGGACAGGGGTGCCAAAAACATTCAGTACTTC. It codes for CASSLGNRDRGAKNIQYF.

The V call is TRBV18, the J call TRBJ1-4; a possible D gene is TRBD1 (6 bases). Germline V CDR1 and CDR2: KGHSH, LQKENI. The CDR3 length is 22 residues. Trimming stripped 0 bases from V and 5 bases from J, with 31 bases between. In nucleotides, the CDR3 is TGTGCCAGCTCACCACCGGGGGCTTACAGGAGCCTGCAGCTAATGGTCAATGAAAAACTGTTTTTT. Translated, it gives CASSPPGAYRSLQLMVNEKLFF.

The chain employs TRBV27 and TRBJ1-1, with TRBD1 matching over 7 bases. The CDR3 loop spans 16 amino acids. From germline, CDR1 is MNHEY and CDR2 SMNVEV (reference sequence). The V gene end was trimmed by 3 bases and the J gene end by 6 bases; junction bases not matched to a gene: 13. The CDR3 spells CASSFILRGQEAEAFF. In DNA, the CDR3 is TGTGCCAGCAGTTTCATTCTAAGGGGGCAAGAGGCTGAAGCTTTCTTT.

The rearrangement joins TRBV5-1 to TRBJ2-5, with 11 positions matching TRBD2. Germline assignment: CDR1 SGHRS and CDR2 YFSETQ. The CDR3 has 18 amino acids. Unmatched junction bases numbered 16, after V lost 4 bases and J lost 5 bases. The CDR3 sequence: CASSPGGSGGEFGETQYF. CDR3 sequence (DNA): TGCGCCAGCAGCCCCGGCGGTAGCGGGGGGGAGTTCGGGGAGACCCAGTACTTC.

The genes are TRBV6-1 and TRBJ1-4; 8 nucleotides match TRBD1. CDR1 is MNHNS and CDR2 is SASEGT in the germline V gene. V trimming: 5 bases; J trimming: 3 bases; junction bases outside the gene matches: 5. CDR3 length: 15 amino acids. The DNA of the CDR3 is TGTGCCAGCAGTATGACAGGGGTTTCTAATGAAAAACTGTTTTTT. The encoded protein is CASSMTGVSNEKLFF.

In its sample, this clone was seen once. A junction boundary mismatches the germline segment, possibly from a read error. The chain links TRBV7-9 to TRBJ1-1; TRBD1 is a possible D gene (6 bases). Germline values: CDR1 SEHNR, CDR2 FQNEAQ (reference sequence). The CDR3 totals 15 residues. CDR3 DNA: TGTTCCAGCAGCTTGATGGCAGGGGTCATCACTGAAGCTTTCTTT. Translation gives CSSSLMAGVITEAFF.

On this clone itself: A junction end diverges from the germline sequence, so it may reflect a read error. The V gene is TRBV7-9, the J gene TRBJ2-7, with D perhaps TRBD1 (6 bases). Per germline, CDR1 SEHNR and CDR2 FQNEAQ (reference sequence). The CDR3 contains 15 residues. Here the CDR3 DNA reads TGTTCCAGCAGCTTATCATACGACAGGCCCTACGAGCAGTACTTC. Translating gives CSSSLSYDRPYEQYF.